Presented here are 26 T cell receptor beta chains from one specimen sequenced in a study of Graves' ophthalmopathy and Graves' hyperthyroidism. The sequenced template was RNA, covering the TCR beta CDR3 region. HTBI-primed RT-PCR formed the first round, and a multiplex PCR formed the second. TCRdb ran MiXCR on the multiplex PCR reads and lists one entry per CDR3 protein. The table lists more than 550,000 distinct CDR3 sequences, about 41% of them singletons. Source material: peripheral blood. Receptors were obtained from an adult man with Graves' ophthalmopathy.

This chain joins TRBV9 and TRBJ1-2, with 9 bases identical to TRBD1. This CDR3 has 12 residues. The ends lost 3 bases at V and 12 bases at J; junction bases unmatched: 6. Germline values: CDR1 SGDLS, CDR2 YYNGEE. The CDR3 DNA sequence: TGTGCCAGCAGCGCCCCGGGACAGGGTAACACCTTC. It translates to CASSAPGQGNTF. Full variable domain (rest looked up from reference TRBV9 and TRBJ1-2): DSGVTQTPKHLITATGQRVTLRCSPRSGDLSVYWYQQSLDQGLQFLIQYYNGEERAKGNILERFSAQQFPDLHSELNLSSLELGDSALYFCASSAPGQGNTFGSGTRLTVV.

Note on this clonotype: A much larger clone lies a single base off, so this may be a read error. The chain has TRBV20-1 and TRBJ2-5; D unclear. CDR3 length: 14 amino acids. From germline, CDR1 is DFQATT and CDR2 SNEGSKA (reference sequence). V was trimmed by 5 bases and J by 5 bases, leaving 18 bases between them. CDR3 protein: CSAHKTGSGETQYF. Here the CDR3 DNA reads TGCAGTGCTCATAAGACCGGGTCTGGGGAGACCCAGTACTTC.

This clonotype appeared many times. The chain uses TRBV10-3 and TRBJ2-7; D is ambiguous. The ends were cut back, 4 bases at V and 0 bases at J, with 16 bases in the middle. CDR1 is ENHRY, CDR2 SYGVKD, per germline. This CDR3 is 16 amino acids long. CDR3 bases: TGTGCCATCAGTGCCCGAGTGGTGATGGCCTCCTACGAGCAGTACTTC. Its protein is CAISARVVMASYEQYF.

In its sample, this clonotype was seen many times. The genes are TRBV10-3 and TRBJ1-1; D perhaps matches TRBD1 (6 bases). Looked up from germline, CDR1 is ENHRY and CDR2 is SYGVKD. The CDR3 runs 14 residues. V lost 6 bases and J 5 bases, leaving 16 bases between the germline ends. CDR3 nucleotide sequence: TGTGCCATCAGAACGCCAGGGGATTCTACTGAAGCTTTCTTT. Protein product: CAIRTPGDSTEAFF.

A remark on this clonotype: A read error may be the cause here, since a much bigger clone is one base away. The chain links TRBV7-2 to TRBJ1-5, with D perhaps matching TRBD1 (5 bases). The CDR3 is 15 amino acids. The V end was cut by 0 bases, the J end by 9 bases, with 15 bases between. Germline CDR1 is SGHTA and CDR2 is FQGNSA. Here the CDR3 reads CASSLAGGSTGPQHF. Written as DNA, the CDR3 is TGTGCCAGCAGCTTAGCGGGTGGCTCCACAGGGCCCCAGCATTTT.

The chain couples TRBV20-1 to TRBJ2-3; TRBD1 agrees at 7 bases. This CDR3 has 12 residues. Germline CDR1 reads DFQATT; CDR2 reads SNEGSKA (reference sequence). V lost 3 bases, J lost 4 bases, and 1 base stayed unmatched. CDR3 nucleotide sequence: TGCAGTGCTAGTAGGGGGCCAGATACGCAGTATTTT. Residues: CSASRGPDTQYF.

This sequence joins TRBV7-2 and TRBJ2-7; 8 bases are shared with TRBD2. V lost 3 bases to trimming and J lost 2 bases; unmatched junction nucleotides: 9. CDR1 is SGHTA and CDR2 is FQGNSA in the germline V gene. The CDR3 is 16 residues long. The CDR3 sequence: CASSLTVSGVTYEQYF. The CDR3 DNA reads as TGTGCCAGCAGCTTGACGGTTAGCGGGGTCACCTACGAGCAGTACTTC.

In its sample, this clonotype was seen many times. The J gene is TRBJ1-1, the V gene TRBV24-1; 8 bases fit TRBD1. CDR3 length: 13 amino acids. Germline-derived CDR1 and CDR2 are KGHDR and SFDVKD. Trimming removed 3 bases from V and 9 bases from J; junction bases left unmatched: 5. CDR3 coding DNA: TGTGCCACCAGTGATGACGGACAGGGACAAGCTTTCTTT. Amino acid sequence: CATSDDGQGQAFF.

This clonotype was found many times. This sequence joins TRBV7-9 and TRBJ1-4; possibly TRBD1 for D (5 bases). The CDR3 extends over 15 amino acids. The V gene's germline CDR1 is SEHNR and CDR2 FQNEAQ (reference sequence). The V end lost 3 bases, the J end lost 0 bases, and 8 bases lay between the germline ends. CDR3 amino acids: CASSFRDSTNEKLFF. CDR3 nucleotide sequence: TGTGCCAGCAGCTTTAGGGACTCAACTAATGAAAAACTGTTTTTT.

This clonotype was found many times. The genes are TRBV7-9 and TRBJ1-4; possibly TRBD1 for D (5 bases). V lost 6 bases and J lost 8, with 16 bases in between. The CDR3 sequence is 14 residues long. The germline gives CDR1 SEHNR, CDR2 FQNEAQ (reference sequence). CDR3 coding DNA: TGTGCCAGCAGTTCGTCCGGGGGAGGCGAAAAACTGTTTTTT. Translating it yields CASSSSGGGEKLFF.

The rearrangement joins TRBV10-3 to TRBJ1-6; maybe TRBD1 (5 bases). From germline, CDR1 is ENHRY and CDR2 SYGVKD. The CDR3 has 16 residues. Trimming took 4 bases from V and 8 from J, leaving 18 bases between them. DNA for the CDR3: TGTGCCATCAGTGTCGGGGGTACGATGGCAGATTCACCCCTCCACTTT. It encodes CAISVGGTMADSPLHF.

J is TRBJ2-7 and V is TRBV6-6; 7 bases are a match to TRBD1. Germline V gene lookup returns CDR1 MNHNY and CDR2 SVGAGI (reference sequence). This CDR3 is 15 amino acids long. Trimming took 2 bases from V and 3 from J; bases not matched to a gene: 7. This CDR3 reads CASSYEGQPIYEQYF. Written as DNA, the CDR3 is TGTGCCAGCAGTTACGAGGGACAGCCAATCTACGAGCAGTACTTC.

This clonotype occurred many times. This sequence joins TRBV19 and TRBJ1-2; D remains ambiguous. The CDR3 length is 13 residues. The V gene's germline CDR1 is LNHDA and CDR2 SQIVND (reference sequence). Trimming shortened V by 5 bases and J by 4 bases, and 11 bases separated the two germline ends. The chain's CDR3 is CASSFATTYGYTF. CDR3 sequence (DNA): TGTGCCAGTAGTTTTGCGACAACCTATGGCTACACCTTC.

The rearrangement uses TRBV10-3 and TRBJ2-7, with D possibly being TRBD2 (5 bases). Deletions cut 6 bases from V and 4 bases from J, with 19 bases between. The CDR3 loop spans 15 amino acids. CDR1 and CDR2 (germline): ENHRY, SYGVKD. The CDR3 coding sequence is TGTGCCATCAGCAGCTCGCAGCGGAAAGCTTACGAGCAGTACTTC. It is translated as CAISSSQRKAYEQYF.

This clonotype was picked up many times. The rearrangement links TRBV2 to TRBJ2-7, with D unresolved. Germline CDR1 reads SNHLY; CDR2 reads FYNNEI. This CDR3 has 13 residues. V lost 3 bases and J 0 bases, leaving 6 bases between the germline ends. The CDR3 protein is CASSEWISYEQYF. CDR3 bases: TGTGCCAGCAGTGAGTGGATCTCCTACGAGCAGTACTTC.

This clonotype has more than one count but fewer than ten. CDR3 nucleotides: TGTGCCAGCTCACCCCTAGCTTTCGGCCTCAAAGAGACCCAGTACTTC. The encoded protein is CASSPLAFGLKETQYF. The J gene is TRBJ2-5, the V gene TRBV7-9, with TRBD2 as a possible D gene (5 bases). Germline values: CDR1 SEHNR, CDR2 FQNEAQ (reference sequence). The CDR3 covers 16 residues. With 8 bases removed from V and 3 bases from J, the gap between germline ends came to 22 bases.

The chain has TRBV29-1 and TRBJ2-2; a weak D match, TRBD2 (6 bases). The CDR3 length is 12 residues. V lost 7 bases to trimming and J lost 6 bases, with 12 bases between them. In germline, CDR1 is SQVTM, CDR2 ANQGSEA. The CDR3 nucleotides are TGCAGCGCTGGGACTGGCGCCGGGGAGCTGTTTTTT. Translation gives CSAGTGAGELFF.

There are a few counts of this clonotype. The J gene is TRBJ1-5, the V gene TRBV9, with D possibly being TRBD1 (5 bases). The V gene lost 4 bases and the J gene lost 2 bases, with 13 bases spanning the gap. Germline loops: CDR1 SGDLS, CDR2 YYNGEE. CDR3 size: 15 residues. The CDR3 protein is CASSQVQGGNQPQHF. The DNA of the CDR3 is TGTGCCAGCAGCCAAGTGCAGGGTGGCAATCAGCCCCAGCATTTT.

The V and J genes are TRBV6-1 and TRBJ1-1; TRBD1 matches at 8 bases. The CDR3 is made up of 13 amino acids. CDR1 is MNHNS and CDR2 is SASEGT in the germline V gene. The junction had 7 bases not matched to a gene; V was cut back by 2 bases and J by 11 bases. This CDR3 reads CASSERPGGRAFF. For the CDR3, the DNA is TGTGCCAGCAGTGAAAGGCCAGGGGGCAGGGCTTTCTTT.

The V and J genes are TRBV25-1 and TRBJ1-4, with D perhaps TRBD1 (6 bases). Between the trimmed V and J ends, which lost 4 bases and 6 bases, there was a span of 18 bases. CDR1 and CDR2 (germline): MGHDK, SYGVNS. CDR3 size: 16 residues. The CDR3, as DNA: TGTGCCAGCAGTGGGGTAGCGGGGGGGCCTTATGAAAAACTGTTTTTT. Protein: CASSGVAGGPYEKLFF. The whole variable domain, filled in from reference TRBV25-1 and TRBJ1-4, reads EADIYQTPRYLVIGTGKKITLECSQTMGHDKMYWYQQDPGMELHLIHYSYGVNSTEKGDLSSESTVSRIRTEHFPLTLESARPSHTSQYLCASSGVAGGPYEKLFFGSGTQLSVL.

This clonotype was observed a handful of times. This chain links TRBV28 with TRBJ1-2; 7 nucleotides line up with TRBD1. The junction had 7 bases not matched to a gene; V was cut back by 7 bases and J by 5 bases. The CDR3 length is 13 residues. Germline values: CDR1 MDHEN, CDR2 SYDVKM. CDR3 sequence (DNA): TGTGCCAGCACATTCGCAGGGGGGTATGGCTACACCTTC. Protein sequence: CASTFAGGYGYTF.

This clonotype was observed a handful of times. Sequence at one end of the junction differs from germline and may be a read error. The V call is TRBV7-7, the J call TRBJ2-3; 10 positions match TRBD2. The CDR3 length is 15 residues. The germline CDR1 and CDR2 sequences are SSHAT and FNYEAQ (reference sequence). The CDR3 bases are TGTGCTAGCAGCCTAGCGGGAGCGAGTGGGGATACGCAGTATTTT. This encodes CASSLAGASGDTQYF.

This clonotype was seen only a few times. Because the CDR3 is missing its conserved closing phenylalanine or tryptophan, this is likely a read error. The DNA is omitted, as the CDR3 cannot be located on it reliably, and the CDR3 follows TCRdb's listing. The chain is built from TRBV2 and TRBJ2-6; the table's D call TRBD1 went unverified against the DNA. CDR1 is SNHLY, CDR2 FYNNEI, per germline. The CDR3 sequence runs 9 residues, both termini included. CDR3 protein: CASSEARGQ.

This clonotype was counted many times. The chain has TRBV7-2 and TRBJ1-6, with 7 nucleotides matching TRBD1. The CDR3 is made up of 17 amino acids. The J segment lost 5 bases and the V segment lost 2 bases, leaving 9 bases of the junction unmatched. The germline gives CDR1 SGHTA, CDR2 FQGNSA. CDR3 protein: CASSLKTGSIHNSPLHF. Here the CDR3 DNA reads TGTGCCAGCAGCTTAAAGACAGGGTCAATCCATAATTCACCCCTCCACTTT.

This clonotype was recorded at least ten times. The CDR3 DNA reads as TGTGCCACCAGTGATTGGACCGGGGAGCTGTTTTTT. Its translation is CATSDWTGELFF. The chain carries TRBV24-1 and TRBJ2-2; D is ambiguous. Germline CDR1 reads KGHDR; CDR2 reads SFDVKD. The CDR3 loop spans 12 amino acids. Trimming cost V 2 bases and J 5 bases, with 2 bases left between them.

Comment on this clonotype: One end of the junction varies from germline; a read error may be responsible. This rearrangement joins TRBV12-3 or TRBV12-4 to TRBJ2-5; 8 bases align to TRBD1. CDR3 length: 14 amino acids. CDR3 sequence (DNA): TGTGTCAGCAGTTCAACAGGGGGCCAAGAGACCCAGTACTTC. Its translation: CVSSSTGGQETQYF.